A single T cell receptor beta chain is shown here with its context. Antigen unknown. The data were taken from a study of OX40 agonist ivuxolimab in advanced cancers. Study at large: The treatment was a fully human IgG2 OX40 agonist, ivuxolimab.

Study-wide results and caveats: Within 6 weeks, CD4+ and CD8+ blood T cells expanded clonally at 0.1 to 3.0 mg/kg.

Per germline, CDR1 SGHVS and CDR2 FQNEAQ. The V gene end was trimmed by 2 bases and the J gene end by 5 bases; junction bases not matched to a gene: 7. This CDR3 comprises 16 residues. This table comes from immunoSEQ multiplex PCR, and its TCRdb copy is limited to in-frame clones, with some not included. The sample has 25,000 to 35,000 clones, 80% to 85% seen once. The gene calls are TRBV7-8 and TRBJ1-2, with TRBD1 identical over 11 bases. The source of this sequence is an adult with an advanced solid tumor such as melanoma, head and neck, liver or kidney cancer. This specimen consisted of CD4+ or CD8+ T cells sorted from blood, obtained in a trial of the OX40 agonist ivuxolimab. Written as DNA, the CDR3 is TGTGCCAGCAGCTTAACCAGGGACAGGGGGGATTATGGCTACACCTTC. The encoded protein is CASSLTRDRGDYGYTF. Full variable domain (remainder filled in from reference TRBV7-8 and TRBJ1-2): GAGVSQSPRYKVAKRGQDVALRCDPISGHVSLFWYQQALGQGPEFLTYFQNEAQLDKSGLPSDRFFAERPEGSVSTLKIQRTQQEDSAVYLCASSLTRDRGDYGYTFGSGTRLTVV.